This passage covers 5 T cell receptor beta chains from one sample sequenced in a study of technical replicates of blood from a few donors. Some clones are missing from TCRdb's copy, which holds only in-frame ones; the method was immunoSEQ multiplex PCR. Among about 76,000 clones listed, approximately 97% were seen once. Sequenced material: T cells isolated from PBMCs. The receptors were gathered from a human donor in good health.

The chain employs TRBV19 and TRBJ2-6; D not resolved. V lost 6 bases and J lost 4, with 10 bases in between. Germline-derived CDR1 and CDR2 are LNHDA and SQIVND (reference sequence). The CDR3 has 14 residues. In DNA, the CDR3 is TGTGCCAGTAGATACAGTTCCGGGGCCAACGTCCTGACTTTC. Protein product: CASRYSSGANVLTF.

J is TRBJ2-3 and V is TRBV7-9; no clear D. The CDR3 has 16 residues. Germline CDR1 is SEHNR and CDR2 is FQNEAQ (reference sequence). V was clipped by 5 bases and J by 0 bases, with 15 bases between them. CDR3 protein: CASSANLLTSTDTQYF. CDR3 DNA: TGTGCCAGCAGCGCTAACTTACTCACTAGCACAGATACGCAGTATTTT.

In DNA, the CDR3 is TGCGCCAGCAGCTTTTGGACATCTCAAGAGACCCAGTACTTC. Residues: CASSFWTSQETQYF. The rearrangement links TRBV5-1 to TRBJ2-5; TRBD1 is a possible D gene (5 bases). The V and J ends lost 2 bases and 2 bases respectively, with 10 bases between them. Germline values: CDR1 SGHRS, CDR2 YFSETQ. The CDR3 runs to 14 residues.

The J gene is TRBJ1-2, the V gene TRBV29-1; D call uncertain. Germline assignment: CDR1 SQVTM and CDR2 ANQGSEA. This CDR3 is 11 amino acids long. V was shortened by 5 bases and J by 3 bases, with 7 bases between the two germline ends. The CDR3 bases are TGCAGCGTTCCTGTTGACTATGGCTACACCTTC. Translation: CSVPVDYGYTF.

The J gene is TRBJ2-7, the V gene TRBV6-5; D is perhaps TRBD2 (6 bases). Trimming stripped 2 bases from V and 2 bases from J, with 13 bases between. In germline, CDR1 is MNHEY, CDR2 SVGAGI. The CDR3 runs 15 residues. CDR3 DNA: TGTGCCAGCAGTTACCTCGCGGGGAGGACCTACGAGCAGTACTTC. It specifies CASSYLAGRTYEQYF.